This T cell receptor (beta chain) originates from a study of cytomegalovirus exposure and HLA in healthy donors. The PCR ran on 60 Vbeta and 13 Jbeta primers. The repertoire was sequenced with immunoSEQ multiplex PCR; TCRdb's copy has only in-frame clones and lacks some. This sample has a few hundred thousand clones, with approximately 80% found just once. Remarks on this clone: The target antigen is unknown.

Study observations and caveats: Later findings reportedly placed an Asian-associated ancestry cluster below the approximately 670-donor mean for N-insertions. Trimming of TCR beta V- and J-genes showed a link, identified in a later analysis, to a missense DCLRE1C variant.

The germline V gene has CDR1 SGHDT and CDR2 YYEEEE. This CDR3 contains 14 residues. The source material was PBMCs. This TCR came from a girl between 5 and 17 years old in good health and CMV-seronegative. The chain couples TRBV5-6 to TRBJ2-5, with D hard to call. TRBJ2-7 matches the DNA end more closely, so the J call is doubtful. In nucleotides, the CDR3 is TGTGCCAGCAGCTTGGGTGCTTTCTCCTACGAGCAGTACTTC. This encodes CASSLGAFSYEQYF.